The 27 T cell receptor beta chains in this list originate from one sample, sequenced in a study of blood T cell repertoires in COVID-19. Measured with immunoSEQ multiplex PCR; TCRdb has only the in-frame clones, and not every one. Here the sample spans 100,000 to 150,000 clones, about 89% being singletons. Sequencing was carried out using peripheral blood. The receptors here all came from a woman in her seventies with COVID-19, enrolled during active disease.

V usage is TRBV30 and J usage is TRBJ1-5; possibly TRBD1 for D (5 bases). Germline V gives CDR1 GTSNPN, CDR2 SVGIG (reference sequence). V was cut by 2 bases and J by 7 bases, with 15 bases left in between. The CDR3 is 14 residues long. DNA for the CDR3: TGTGCCTGGAGTACGGGGGTCCTTCCCCAGCCCCAGCATTTT. It translates to CAWSTGVLPQPQHF.

The chain couples TRBV6-5 to TRBJ2-2, with D perhaps TRBD2 (6 bases). Germline lookup yields CDR1 MNHEY and CDR2 SVGAGI. V was clipped by 7 bases and J by 8 bases, with 17 bases between them. The CDR3 is 14 residues long. The CDR3 protein is CASTRLAPTGELFF. CDR3 coding DNA: TGTGCCAGCACCCGCCTAGCGCCGACAGGGGAGCTGTTTTTT.

This chain joins TRBV27 and TRBJ2-1; weak D call: TRBD2 (7 bases). The V gene lost 0 bases and the J gene lost 1 base, with 16 bases spanning the gap. CDR1 is MNHEY and CDR2 is SMNVEV in the germline V gene (reference sequence). The CDR3 is made up of 18 amino acids. The CDR3 bases are TGTGCCAGCAGTTTATCGCCGCCGGGGGGCCTGTCCTACAATGAGCAGTTCTTC. Translated, it gives CASSLSPPGGLSYNEQFF.

This clone appeared many times. V gene TRBV11-3 combines with J gene TRBJ1-3; 9 bases match TRBD1. Germline-derived CDR1 and CDR2 are SGHNT and YENEEA. The V gene end was trimmed by 4 bases and the J gene end by 3 bases; junction bases not matched to a gene: 7. The CDR3 covers 16 residues. CDR3 in amino acids: CASSSSGTGFGNTIYF. The CDR3 DNA reads as TGTGCCAGCAGCTCCTCCGGGACAGGGTTTGGAAACACCATATATTTT.

This rearrangement joins TRBV7-9 to TRBJ1-2, with D possibly TRBD1 on 5 matching bases. Germline V gene lookup returns CDR1 SEHNR and CDR2 FQNEAQ (reference sequence). Trimming stripped 5 bases from V and 3 bases from J, with 13 bases between. This CDR3 is 14 amino acids long. This chain's CDR3 is CASSIQQVYYGYTF. The CDR3 DNA follows: TGTGCCAGCAGCATCCAACAGGTGTACTATGGCTACACCTTC.

The V call is TRBV2, the J call TRBJ2-1; 10 nucleotides line up with TRBD2. The trim removed 10 bases at V and 7 bases at J, leaving 16 bases unmatched. The CDR3 sequence is 16 residues long. Germline V CDR1 and CDR2: SNHLY, FYNNEI. CDR3 in DNA: TGTGCCAAGGAAAGTCGGGAGCGGGGGGGCTGGAATGAGCAGTTCTTC. This translates into CAKESRERGGWNEQFF.

The V gene is TRBV6-1, the J gene TRBJ2-7; D not resolved. The V gene's germline CDR1 is MNHNS and CDR2 SASEGT. The V end lost 0 bases, the J end lost 2 bases, and 8 bases lay between the germline ends. The CDR3 has 14 amino acids. The CDR3 loop is CASSEAWSPYEQYF. The CDR3 DNA follows: TGTGCCAGCAGTGAAGCGTGGAGTCCCTACGAGCAGTACTTC.

This clone was seen just once. The chain joins TRBV7-9 to TRBJ2-1; D remains unclear. This CDR3 spans 14 amino acids. Germline V gene sequence: CDR1 SEHNR, CDR2 FQNEAQ (reference sequence). Trimming took 1 base from V and 6 from J, leaving 10 bases between them. The CDR3 DNA follows: TGTGCCAGCAGCTTAGGGTGGCAGTTCAATGAGCAGTTCTTC. Translation: CASSLGWQFNEQFF.

The V gene is TRBV11-2, the J gene TRBJ2-3; TRBD1 aligns across 7 bases. In germline, CDR1 is SGHAT, CDR2 FQNNGV. The CDR3 contains 15 residues. V gave up 5 bases and J gave up 4 bases; unmatched junction bases: 9. Written as DNA, the CDR3 is TGTGCCAGCAGCCTACGACAGGGTGAATCAGATACGCAGTATTTT. Encoded protein: CASSLRQGESDTQYF.

The chain has TRBV5-6 and TRBJ1-2, with 8 bases that match TRBD1. The V gene's germline CDR1 is SGHDT and CDR2 YYEEEE. Trimming removed 6 bases from V and 5 bases from J; junction bases left unmatched: 9. The CDR3 has 14 residues. This chain's CDR3 is CASNEGQASYGYTF. In nucleotides, the CDR3 is TGTGCCAGCAACGAGGGACAGGCGTCGTATGGCTACACCTTC.

V is TRBV10-2 and J is TRBJ2-1; 7 nucleotides match TRBD2. The CDR3 totals 11 residues. Trimming removed 5 bases from V and 10 bases from J; junction bases left unmatched: 2. Germline V gene lookup returns CDR1 WSHSY and CDR2 SAAADI. CDR3 sequence: CASSSRGEQFF. The CDR3 bases are TGCGCCAGCAGTTCGCGGGGGGAGCAGTTCTTC.

The rearrangement joins TRBV11-3 to TRBJ2-7, with 7 nucleotides matching TRBD2. The junction had 7 bases not matched to a gene; V was cut back by 5 bases and J by 3 bases. The CDR3 spans 14 residues. Germline lookup yields CDR1 SGHNT and CDR2 YENEEA. CDR3 DNA: TGTGCCAGCAGCCCGGGGGGTAACAACTACGAGCAGTACTTC. Translated: CASSPGGNNYEQYF.

The chain carries TRBV12-5 and TRBJ2-3; 8 bases align to TRBD1. V lost 2 bases, J lost 2 bases, and 3 bases stayed unmatched. The CDR3 totals 15 residues. CDR1 and CDR2 from the germline V gene are LGHNT and FRNRAP. The DNA of the CDR3 is TGTGCTAGTGGTTTGCAGGACAGGGTCACAGATACGCAGTATTTT. The encoded protein is CASGLQDRVTDTQYF.

V usage is TRBV6-6 and J usage is TRBJ2-5; a possible D gene is TRBD2 (5 bases). The CDR3 has 13 amino acids. V was clipped by 11 bases and J by 2 bases, with 15 bases between them. CDR1 and CDR2 from the germline V gene are MNHNY and SVGAGI (reference sequence). The CDR3 is CASCVDFQETQYF. The CDR3 DNA reads as TGTGCCTCCTGTGTGGACTTTCAAGAGACCCAGTACTTC.

Of note for this clone: The identical CDR3 is also encoded by other nucleotide sequences in the sample. V is TRBV2 and J is TRBJ1-6; 10 nucleotides align to TRBD1. Trimming at V came to 6 bases and at J to 6 bases, leaving 2 bases not matched to a gene. The CDR3 totals 14 residues. Germline V CDR1 and CDR2: SNHLY, FYNNEI. The CDR3 spells CASSRDRGNSPLHF. DNA of the CDR3: TGTGCCAGCAGCCGGGACAGGGGTAATTCACCCCTCCACTTT.

The chain couples TRBV27 to TRBJ1-4; D gene uncertain. Trimming pared 5 bases from V and 5 bases from J, leaving 15 bases between. The CDR3 consists of 15 residues. CDR1 is MNHEY, CDR2 SMNVEV, per germline (reference sequence). CDR3 coding DNA: TGTGCCAGCAGTAAAATGACCGGGAAAAATGAAAAACTGTTTTTT. It is translated as CASSKMTGKNEKLFF.

This clone was counted a few times. CDR3: CASSSRPKRAEAFF. The CDR3 DNA follows: TGTGCCAGCAGTTCCCGACCCAAACGGGCTGAAGCTTTCTTT. This rearrangement joins TRBV27 to TRBJ1-1; no reliable D call. V was pared by 4 bases and J by 6 bases, with 15 bases between. Germline V gene sequence: CDR1 MNHEY, CDR2 SMNVEV (reference sequence). The CDR3 length is 14 residues.

This clone showed up just a few times. This chain links TRBV10-3 with TRBJ1-2; TRBD1 matches at 7 bases. V shed 6 bases, J shed 4 bases, and the junction held 14 bases outside the gene matches. Germline V gene sequence: CDR1 ENHRY, CDR2 SYGVKD. The CDR3 extends over 16 amino acids. CDR3 in DNA: TGTGCCATCAGCGGGGCGGGAGGGGGACAGACCTATGGCTACACCTTC. Amino acid sequence: CAISGAGGGQTYGYTF.

The rearrangement joins TRBV7-3 to TRBJ1-6; 7 bases are a match to TRBD1. This CDR3 spans 14 amino acids. Looked up from germline, CDR1 is SGHTA and CDR2 is FQGTGA. V was clipped by 5 bases and J by 7 bases; unmatched bases: 5. CDR3 nucleotides: TGTGCCAGCAGCCAAGGACAGGAGAATTCACCCCTCCACTTT. It translates to CASSQGQENSPLHF.

The chain has TRBV5-6 and TRBJ2-2, with 8 bases matching TRBD2. The CDR3 consists of 16 residues. Germline assignment: CDR1 SGHDT and CDR2 YYEEEE. V dropped 2 bases and J dropped 7; count of bases not matched to a gene: 10. The CDR3 coding sequence is TGTGCCAGCAGCTTTGTAGGCGGGGGGTCGTTCGGGGAGCTGTTTTTT. Residues: CASSFVGGGSFGELFF.

The CDR3 spells CASKGTAVNTEAFF. DNA of the CDR3: TGTGCCAGTAAAGGGACAGCAGTTAACACTGAAGCTTTCTTT. V usage is TRBV19 and J usage is TRBJ1-1; TRBD1 matches at 7 bases. CDR1 and CDR2 (germline): LNHDA, SQIVND (reference sequence). The CDR3 totals 14 residues. J was trimmed by 2 bases and V by 7 bases; bases with no gene match: 7. The variable domain in full, completed from reference TRBV19 and TRBJ1-1, reads DGGITQSPKYLFRKEGQNVTLSCEQNLNHDAMYWYRQDPGQGLRLIYYSQIVNDFQKGDIAEGYSVSREKKESFPLTVTSAQKNPTAFYLCASKGTAVNTEAFFGQGTRLTVV.

The chain combines TRBV7-2 with TRBJ1-5; 8 bases match TRBD1. Germline assignment: CDR1 SGHTA and CDR2 FQGNSA. CDR3 length equals 15 residues. J gave up 0 bases and V 5 bases, and 3 bases lay outside the gene matches. CDR3 region: CASSQGAVSNQPQHF. CDR3 in DNA: TGTGCCAGCAGCCAGGGGGCAGTTAGCAATCAGCCCCAGCATTTT.

The chain is built from TRBV19 and TRBJ1-2; D unclear. V dropped 0 bases and J dropped 9 bases, with 14 bases sitting between them. This CDR3 contains 14 residues. Germline V gene data show CDR1 as LNHDA and CDR2 as SQIVND (reference sequence). The DNA of the CDR3 is TGTGCCAGTAGTATAGATGCTTCAGGTTTGAGCTACACCTTC. Translated: CASSIDASGLSYTF.

The count of this clone is one. This sequence joins TRBV5-1 and TRBJ2-2; TRBD1 aligns across 9 bases. From germline, CDR1 is SGHRS and CDR2 YFSETQ. V was clipped by 4 bases and J by 5 bases; unmatched bases: 9. The CDR3 runs 16 residues. The CDR3 bases are TGCGCCAGCAGCCCCTCCGGACAGGGGACTACCGGGGAGCTGTTTTTT. As protein: CASSPSGQGTTGELFF.

The J gene is TRBJ2-1, the V gene TRBV9; 7 bases line up with TRBD2. This CDR3 spans 14 amino acids. J lost 8 bases, V lost 3 bases, and 8 bases had no gene match. Germline values: CDR1 SGDLS, CDR2 YYNGEE. The CDR3, as DNA: TGTGCCAGCAGCGCGACTGGACTAGGTGATGAGCAGTTCTTC. Its translation is CASSATGLGDEQFF.

V and J are TRBV6-2 or TRBV6-3 and TRBJ1-2; 7 bases line up with TRBD1. The CDR3 is made up of 15 amino acids. Germline V gives CDR1 MNHEY, CDR2 SVGEGT. The ends lost 2 bases at V and 3 bases at J; junction bases unmatched: 6. The CDR3 protein is CASSYPAGGDYGYTF. The CDR3 coding sequence is TGTGCCAGCAGTTACCCCGCAGGGGGTGACTATGGCTACACCTTC.

V is TRBV5-1 and J is TRBJ2-1; 8 nucleotides align to TRBD1. V gave up 5 bases and J gave up 0 bases; unmatched junction bases: 7. Per the germline V gene, CDR1 is SGHRS and CDR2 is YFSETQ. This CDR3 has 16 amino acids. The CDR3 DNA reads as TGCGCCAGCAGGGGGGGACAGGAGTTCTCCTACAATGAGCAGTTCTTC. It translates to CASRGGQEFSYNEQFF.